These 7 T cell receptor beta chains came from one sample sequenced in a study of a mutant IDH1 vaccine in newly diagnosed glioma. Assay: immunoSEQ multiplex PCR; the TCRdb copy retains only in-frame clones and omits some. This sample has around 53,000 clones, with around 80% found just once. For these receptors, no antigen is known. Time point in this sample: week 35, safety follow-up. Alongside topical imiquimod, each dose of vaccine comprised 300 ug of mutant IDH1 20-mer peptide. The source material was PBMCs, sampled from a glioma patient whose treatment included an IDH1 peptide vaccine. These receptors came from a middle-aged man with glioma.

This clone was observed a few times. The rearrangement uses TRBV18 and TRBJ2-7; 7 bases are a match to TRBD2. CDR1 and CDR2 from the germline V gene are KGHSH and LQKENI. This CDR3 comprises 15 residues. Losses at the gene ends were 3 bases for V and 5 bases for J; bases not matched to a gene: 10. CDR3 bases: TGTGCCAGCTCACCCTCCCCGCGACTAGCCCACGAGCAGTACTTC. As protein: CASSPSPRLAHEQYF.

The rearrangement joins TRBV7-2 to TRBJ1-6; 8 bases agree with TRBD1. CDR1 is SGHTA, CDR2 FQGNSA, per germline. There are 14 residues in the CDR3. V lost 3 bases to trimming and J lost 9 bases; unmatched junction nucleotides: 4. The CDR3 nucleotides read TGTGCCAGCAGCTTCGGACAGGGCGGTTCACCCCTCCACTTT. The encoded protein is CASSFGQGGSPLHF.

The chain combines TRBV19 with TRBJ2-4, with 13 bases that match TRBD2. V dropped 4 bases and J dropped 0; count of bases not matched to a gene: 6. Germline V gene sequence: CDR1 LNHDA, CDR2 SQIVND (reference sequence). The length of the CDR3 is 18 residues. CDR3 residues: CASSSRLAGGLAKNIQYF. The CDR3 region has the DNA TGTGCCAGTAGTAGCAGACTAGCGGGGGGTTTAGCCAAAAACATTCAGTACTTC.

This clone was seen a few times. The V call is TRBV15, the J call TRBJ1-1; unclear D gene. Trimming left V 8 bases short and J 5 bases short, with 15 bases between. CDR1 and CDR2 from the germline V gene are LNHNV and YYDKDF (reference sequence). This CDR3 is 13 amino acids long. This chain's CDR3 is CATGGGRRTEAFF. CDR3 nucleotides: TGTGCCACCGGAGGCGGTAGGAGGACTGAAGCTTTCTTT. The full variable domain, in which reference TRBV15 and TRBJ1-1 provide the parts outside the CDR3, is DAMVIQNPRYQVTQFGKPVTLSCSQTLNHNVMYWYQQKSSQAPKLLFHYYDKDFNNEADTPDNFQSRRPNTSFCFLDIRSPGLGDTAMYLCATGGGRRTEAFFGQGTRLTVV.

This clone was detected a few times. The chain recombines TRBV30 with TRBJ2-2, with TRBD2 as a possible D gene (5 bases). Trimming pared 3 bases from V and 2 bases from J, leaving 10 bases between. The CDR3 spans 14 residues. Germline CDR1 is GTSNPN and CDR2 is SVGIG (reference sequence). The CDR3 DNA reads TGTGCCTGGAGATTCGAGGGCAACACCGGGGAGCTGTTTTTT. This translates into CAWRFEGNTGELFF.

This clone turned up a few times. The chain recombines TRBV2 with TRBJ1-6, with 7 bases aligning to TRBD1. The germline gives CDR1 SNHLY, CDR2 FYNNEI. The length of the CDR3 is 16 residues. V trimming: 6 bases; J trimming: 9 bases; junction bases outside the gene matches: 14. CDR3 sequence (DNA): TGTGCCAGCAGCTGGGGGGATCCTCGACAGGGTTCACCCCTCCACTTT. It specifies CASSWGDPRQGSPLHF.

This clone has just a few counts. The rearrangement joins TRBV27 to TRBJ2-5, with 8 bases aligning to TRBD2. CDR3 size: 13 residues. Germline values: CDR1 MNHEY, CDR2 SMNVEV (reference sequence). With V trimmed by 3 bases and J by 8 bases, 5 bases remained unmatched. DNA of the CDR3: TGTGCCAGCAGTTTGAGGCTAGCGGGTACCCAGTACTTC. It codes for CASSLRLAGTQYF.